The clone carrying this T cell receptor (beta chain) was detected only a few times. V lost 3 bases and J lost 7, with 16 bases in between. CDR3 length: 15 amino acids. Germline V CDR1 and CDR2: MDHEN, SYDVKM. The data stem from a study of T cells in Graves' hyperthyroidism and ophthalmopathy. From RNA transcripts, TCR beta CDR3 regions were amplified. HTBI primers were used for first-round RT-PCR of the TCR CDR3. In TCRdb, the multiplex PCR reads were re-called with MiXCR into one record per CDR3 protein. The table records some 720,000 distinct CDR3 sequences, around 17% of them present only once. The chain employs TRBV28 and TRBJ2-1, with D tentatively TRBD2 (6 bases). The sequencing input was blood. This TCR was sampled from a man aged 18-30 years with Graves' hyperthyroidism. CDR3 nucleotides: TGTGCCAGCAGTTTTTGGGCTAGCGAGTTGAATGAGCAGTTCTTC. Translated, it gives CASSFWASELNEQFF.